The T cell receptor beta chain under discussion was sequenced for a study of Graves' ophthalmopathy and Graves' hyperthyroidism. The study's findings and limits: The authors also found most expanded thyroid clonotypes above 0.001 frequency in blood. It was with roughly 71% sensitivity and around 72% specificity that the model predicted ophthalmopathy progression.

In its sample, this clonotype was seen many times. Its antigen remains unidentified. Beta-chain TCR CDR3 regions were amplified from RNA transcripts. HTBI primers primed a first-round RT-PCR, and a second-round multiplex PCR followed. MiXCR was run by TCRdb on the multiplex PCR reads, yielding one entry per CDR3 protein. The table has 400,000 to 500,000 distinct CDR3 sequences, around 20% seen once. In this cohort's terms, stable hyperthyroidism meant no ophthalmopathy by 18 months of follow-up. With 1 base removed from V and 5 bases from J, the gap between germline ends came to 15 bases. The CDR3 loop spans 16 amino acids. The germline CDR1 and CDR2 sequences are LNHDA and SQIVND (reference sequence).

The sequenced sample was peripheral blood. This receptor was identified in a woman aged 18-29 years with stable Graves' hyperthyroidism. V gene TRBV19 combines with J gene TRBJ1-5, with a tentative D call TRBD1 (6 bases). This chain's CDR3 is CASSIVGGRRDQPQHF. CDR3 nucleotide sequence: TGTGCCAGTAGTATAGTCGGGGGGCGAAGAGATCAGCCCCAGCATTTT.